This TCR beta chain is drawn from a study of shared clonotypes between healthy human individuals. Across the whole study: The donor pool was made up of a couple of women and a few men aged 18 to 49.

Germline lookup yields CDR1 SGHNT and CDR2 YYREEE (reference sequence). V trimming: 2 bases; J trimming: 4 bases; junction bases outside the gene matches: 3. The CDR3 contains 14 residues. Broader study findings: An anticipated effect of sequencing depth on clonotype sharing among donors was recognized.

Profiled with immunoSEQ multiplex PCR; TCRdb holds only in-frame clones, not every one. This sample has about 980,000 clones, with roughly 72% found just once. The count of this clone is one. Its antigen remains unidentified. The TCR sequence derives from a man between 18 and 35 years old in good health. Sequencing was performed on memory CD4+ T cells sorted from blood. The subset denotes: CD45RA-negative fraction. The chain has TRBV5-4 and TRBJ1-3; 7 bases map to TRBD1. In DNA form, the CDR3 reads TGTGCCAGCAGCTTTGGGACAGACGGAAACACCATATATTTT. Its translation is CASSFGTDGNTIYF.